This T cell receptor beta chain is from a study of CD8 T cells in ankylosing spondylitis. General observations from the study: From matched ankylosing spondylitis synovial fluid, disease-linked clones were reportedly recovered at significantly enriched levels. Blood of patients with ankylosing spondylitis appeared to be characterized by a TCR beta motif of several highly homologous variants.

TCRdb re-analysed the 5' RACE reads in MiXCR, keeping a single row per CDR3 protein. The sample consists of a few hundred thousand distinct CDR3 sequences, about 15% of them appearing once. V lost 0 bases and J lost 5; bases outside the gene matches: 6. The germline V gene encodes CDR1 MNHEY and CDR2 SVGAGI. This CDR3 comprises 15 residues. About this clonotype itself: Its antigen is not known.

The sample comprised blood, either unsorted or a sorted T cell fraction (not recorded which). The clonotype comes from a male donor with ankylosing spondylitis. The J gene is TRBJ1-2, the V gene TRBV6-5, with 7 bases lining up with TRBD1. CDR3 protein: CASSYSARQGYGYTF. The CDR3 DNA sequence: TGTGCCAGCAGTTACTCGGCTAGACAGGGTTATGGCTACACCTTC.